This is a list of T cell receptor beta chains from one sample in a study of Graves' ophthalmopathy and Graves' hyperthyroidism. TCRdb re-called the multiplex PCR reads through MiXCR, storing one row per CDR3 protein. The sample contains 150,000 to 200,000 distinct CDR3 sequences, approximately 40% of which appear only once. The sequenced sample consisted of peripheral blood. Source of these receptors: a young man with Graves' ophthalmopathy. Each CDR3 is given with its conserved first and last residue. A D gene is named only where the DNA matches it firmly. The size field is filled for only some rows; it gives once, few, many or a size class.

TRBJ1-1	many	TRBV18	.	TGTGCCAGCTCCCAGGGGCGCGACACTGAAGCTTTCTTT	CASSQGRDTEAFF
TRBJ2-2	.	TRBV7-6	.	TGTGCCAGCAGCTCCCCCTGGGGGGTTAAGCGCGGGGAGCTGTTTTTT	CASSSPWGVKRGELFF
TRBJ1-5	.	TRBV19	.	TGTGCCAGTAGTATAGCTCGGGATCAGCCCCAGCATTTT	CASSIARDQPQHF
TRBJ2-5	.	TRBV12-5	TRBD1	TGTGCTAGTGGTACGGAGACAGGGGCCTGGGAGACCCAGTACTTC	CASGTETGAWETQYF
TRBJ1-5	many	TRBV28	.	TGTGCCAGCACGATACAGGGCTTTAGCAATCAGCCCCAGCATTTT	CASTIQGFSNQPQHF
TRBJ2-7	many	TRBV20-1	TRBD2	TGCAGTGCTTGGACTAGCGGGAGGGGATTTGGTTACGAGCAGTACTTC	CSAWTSGRGFGYEQYF
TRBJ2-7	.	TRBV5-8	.	TGTGCCAGCAGCTCAAGCAGTACCATAGAATACGAGCAGTACTTC	CASSSSSTIEYEQYF
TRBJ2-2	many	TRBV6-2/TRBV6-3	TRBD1	TGTGCCAGCAGTTTTAACAGGGGGCAGAACGGGGAGCTGTTTTTT	CASSFNRGQNGELFF
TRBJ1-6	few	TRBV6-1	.	TGTGCCAGCAGTCCAAAGTCCTCCGGTTTTAATTCACCCCTCCACTTT	CASSPKSSGFNSPLHF
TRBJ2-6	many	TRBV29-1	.	TGCAGCGCCGCCTTCGGGGGCACTGGGGCCAACGTCCTGACTTTC	CSAAFGGTGANVLTF
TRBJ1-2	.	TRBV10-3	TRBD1	TGTGCCACCTCGACAGGGGTTGGCTACACCTTC	CATSTGVGYTF
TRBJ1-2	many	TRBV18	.	TGTGCCAGCTCACCACCCTCAAGGGGCCTCGACTATGGCTACACCTTC	CASSPPSRGLDYGYTF
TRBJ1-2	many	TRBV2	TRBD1	TGTGCCAGCAGCCGGGACAGGGAGCCCTATGGCTACACCTTC	CASSRDREPYGYTF
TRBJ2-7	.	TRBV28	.	TGTGCCAGCAAAAGAGCGGGTCTCTCCTACGAGCAGTACTTC	CASKRAGLSYEQYF
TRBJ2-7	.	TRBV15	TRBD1	TGTGCCACCAGCAGGATAGGGACAGCCTCCTACGAGCAGTACTTC	CATSRIGTASYEQYF
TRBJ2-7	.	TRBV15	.	TGTGCCACCAGCAGAGATGACGTGGGTGCCTACGAGCAGTACTTC	CATSRDDVGAYEQYF
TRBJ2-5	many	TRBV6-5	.	TGTGCCAGCAGTTACGAGTCAGGCCAAGAGACCCAGTACTTC	CASSYESGQETQYF
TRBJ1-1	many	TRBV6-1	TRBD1	TGTGCCAGCAGTGAGTTAGCCGGGACAGGGGGCACTGAAGCTTTCTTT	CASSELAGTGGTEAFF
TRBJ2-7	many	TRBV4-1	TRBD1	TGCGCCAGCACTAGGGACAGCGGTGGTTTGGACGAGCAGTACTTC	CASTRDSGGLDEQYF
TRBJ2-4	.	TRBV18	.	TGTGCCAGCTCACCTTCTGAAAGTATAGCCAAAAACATTCAGTACTTC	CASSPSESIAKNIQYF
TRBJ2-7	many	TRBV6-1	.	TGTGCCAGCAGTGGGGGGCAGGCGACCTACGAGCAGTACTTC	CASSGGQATYEQYF
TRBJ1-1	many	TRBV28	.	TGTGCCAGCAGTGTCGGACCGAACACTGAAGCTTTCTTT	CASSVGPNTEAFF
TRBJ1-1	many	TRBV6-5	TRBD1	TGTGCCAGCAGTTACTCTGCAGGGGGGGCCGAAGCTTTCTTT	CASSYSAGGAEAFF
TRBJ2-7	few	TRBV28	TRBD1	TGTGCCAGCAGTTTATCGGACAGGGGGGACTACGAGCAGTACTTC	CASSLSDRGDYEQYF
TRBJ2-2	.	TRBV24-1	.	TGTGCCACCAGTGATCCCCCGGGACGGACACTGAACACCGGGGAGCTGTTTTTT	CATSDPPGRTLNTGELFF
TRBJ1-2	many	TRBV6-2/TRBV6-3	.	TGTGCCAGCAGTTATGAGCTCTGGACAGCCAACTATGGCTACACCTTC	CASSYELWTANYGYTF
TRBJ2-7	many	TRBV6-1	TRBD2	TGTGCCAGCAGTGAATCAACGGGACTAGCGGGAGTAGAGCTCTACGAGCAGTACTTC	CASSESTGLAGVELYEQYF
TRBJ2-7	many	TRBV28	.	TGTGCCAGTACTCGGGACCAAGGGGCCTACGAGCAGTACTTC	CASTRDQGAYEQYF
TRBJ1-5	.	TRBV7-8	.	TGTGCCAGCAGTACTACAGCTTATAGCAATCAGCCCCAGCATTTT	CASSTTAYSNQPQHF
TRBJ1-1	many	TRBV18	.	TGTGCCAGCTCACCACGGCAGGAGGAAGCTTTCTTT	CASSPRQEEAFF
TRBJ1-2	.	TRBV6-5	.	TGTGCCAGCAGTTACGGCAGCGACTATGGCTACACCTTC	CASSYGSDYGYTF
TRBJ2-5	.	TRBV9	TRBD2	TGTGCCAGCAGCTTAGCCCCACTAGCGGGAGGGCCGAAGACCCAGTACTTC	CASSLAPLAGGPKTQYF
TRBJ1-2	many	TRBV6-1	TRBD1	TGTGCCAGCAGTCCTGACAGGGGGTTTGGCTACACCTTC	CASSPDRGFGYTF